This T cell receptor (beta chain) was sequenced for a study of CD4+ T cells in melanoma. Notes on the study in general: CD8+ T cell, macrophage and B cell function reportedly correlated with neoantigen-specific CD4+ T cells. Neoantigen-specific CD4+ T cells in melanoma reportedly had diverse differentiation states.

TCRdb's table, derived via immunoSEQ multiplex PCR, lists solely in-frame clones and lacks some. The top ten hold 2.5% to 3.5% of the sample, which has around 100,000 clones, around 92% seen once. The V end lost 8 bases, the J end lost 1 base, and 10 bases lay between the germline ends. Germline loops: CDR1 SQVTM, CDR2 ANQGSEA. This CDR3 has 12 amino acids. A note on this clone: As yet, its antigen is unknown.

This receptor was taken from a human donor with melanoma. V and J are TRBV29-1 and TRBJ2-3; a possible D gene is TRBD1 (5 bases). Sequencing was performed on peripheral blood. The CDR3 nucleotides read TGCAGCTCTGGGGCCCGCACAGATACGCAGTATTTT. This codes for CSSGARTDTQYF.